This T cell receptor (beta chain) came from a study of blood T cell repertoires in COVID-19. The wider study: Acute and convalescent COVID-19 specimens originated in the United States, Italy and Spain. PBMCs, B-cell-depleted T cells, or T cells were the source of the cDNA or gDNA that made up the material.

Sequenced by immunoSEQ multiplex PCR; TCRdb stores in-frame clones only, minus some. The sample records more than 150,000 clones, approximately 80% being singletons. Trimming pared 1 base from V and 5 bases from J, leaving 11 bases between. The CDR3 covers 14 residues. The germline V gene has CDR1 LGHNA and CDR2 YNFKEQ. Sequences were obtained from peripheral blood. The source of this sequence is a human donor in a cohort sampled during active COVID-19. The rearrangement uses TRBV4-2 and TRBJ2-5; the D gene is possibly TRBD2 (5 bases). CDR3 in amino acids: CASSQGETLETQYF. CDR3 coding DNA: TGTGCCAGCAGCCAAGGGGAGACTCTGGAGACCCAGTACTTC.